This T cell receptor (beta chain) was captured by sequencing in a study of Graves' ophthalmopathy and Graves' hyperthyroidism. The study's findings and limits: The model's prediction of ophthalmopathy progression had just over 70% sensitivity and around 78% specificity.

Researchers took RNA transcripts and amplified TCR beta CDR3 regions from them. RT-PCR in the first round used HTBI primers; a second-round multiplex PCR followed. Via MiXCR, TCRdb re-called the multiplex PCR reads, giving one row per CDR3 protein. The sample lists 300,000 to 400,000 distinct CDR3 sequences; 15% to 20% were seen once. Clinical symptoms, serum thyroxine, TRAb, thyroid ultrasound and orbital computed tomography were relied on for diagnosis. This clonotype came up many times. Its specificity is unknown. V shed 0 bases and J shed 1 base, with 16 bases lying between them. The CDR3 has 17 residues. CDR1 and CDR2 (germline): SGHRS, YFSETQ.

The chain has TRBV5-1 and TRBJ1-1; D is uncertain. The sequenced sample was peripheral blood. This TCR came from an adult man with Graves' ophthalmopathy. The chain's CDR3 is CASSLESWEWKNTEAFF. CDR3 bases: TGCGCCAGCAGCTTGGAGAGCTGGGAGTGGAAGAACACTGAAGCTTTCTTT.